This TCR beta chain was found in a study of CD8+CD57+ T cells in acquired aplastic anemia. About the study: Sorted cells (CD4+ and CD8+) yielded DNA amounts that averaged approximately 2.9 ug. Whole-study results and caveats: Any difference that existed in CD8+ Simpson's diversity between patients and controls was not significant. Common to patients and controls were about 31 CD8+ CDR3 sequences.

The germline V gene encodes CDR1 MGHDK and CDR2 SYGVNS. The CDR3 spans 17 residues. V lost 6 bases, J lost 0 bases, and 7 bases stayed unmatched. Genomic DNA provided the template from which TCR beta VDJ and CDR3 profiles were obtained. TCRdb re-called the reads through MiXCR, storing one row per CDR3 protein. The table records roughly 500,000 distinct CDR3 sequences, under 40% of them present only once. As regards this clonotype: What it binds is unknown.

Sequenced patients had shown CD8+CD57+ cell expansion by flow cytometry. There were no patients without severe acquired aplastic anemia. This chain connects TRBV25-1 to TRBJ2-1; TRBD2 matches 11 bases. Sequencing used sorted CD4+, CD8+, or CD8+CD57+ T cells (not recorded which) from PBMCs. The clonotype originates from a human donor with aplastic anemia. The CDR3 protein is CASRLAGDSSSYNEQFF. CDR3 DNA sequence: TGTGCCAGCAGACTAGCGGGGGATTCCAGCTCCTACAATGAGCAGTTCTTC.